Listed below are T cell receptor beta chains from one sample, sequenced in a study of identical twins. TCRdb itself ran the 5' RACE reads through MiXCR, one entry per CDR3 protein. Among roughly 770,000 distinct CDR3 sequences listed, 15% to 20% were seen once. These sequences were also reported in another study, on T cells expressing NK-cell markers.

Sequenced material: PBMCs. Every receptor here comes from a woman younger than 35 in good health. CDR3s include the opening cysteine and the closing phenylalanine or tryptophan. Each record gives: clone size, V gene, D gene, CDR3 length, J gene, CDR3 protein, CDR3 DNA. The D gene is left open where the match is weak. Size is stated for part of the rows, as once, few or many counts, or as a class when the clone is expanded.

clone size: few; V gene: TRBV29-1; D gene: TRBD1; CDR3 length: 12; J gene: TRBJ2-5; CDR3 protein: CSAQGSEETQYF; CDR3 DNA: TGCAGCGCACAGGGGAGTGAAGAGACCCAGTACTTC
clone size: -; V gene: TRBV29-1; D gene: -; CDR3 length: 12; J gene: TRBJ2-3; CDR3 protein: CSVQPNTDTQYF; CDR3 DNA: TGCAGCGTCCAACCTAACACAGATACGCAGTATTTT
clone size: few; V gene: TRBV29-1; D gene: -; CDR3 length: 12; J gene: TRBJ2-2; CDR3 protein: CSVARASGELFF; CDR3 DNA: TGCAGCGTTGCCAGGGCGAGCGGGGAGCTGTTTTTT
clone size: few; V gene: TRBV12-3/TRBV12-4; D gene: -; CDR3 length: 14; J gene: TRBJ1-4; CDR3 protein: CASSPGQSHEKLFF; CDR3 DNA: TGTGCCAGCAGTCCCGGACAGAGTCATGAAAAACTGTTTTTT
clone size: -; V gene: TRBV4-3; D gene: TRBD2; CDR3 length: 16; J gene: TRBJ2-7; CDR3 protein: CASSQGSGANSYEQYF; CDR3 DNA: TGCGCCAGCAGCCAAGGGAGCGGGGCGAATTCCTACGAGCAGTACTTC
clone size: few; V gene: TRBV9; D gene: -; CDR3 length: 15; J gene: TRBJ2-1; CDR3 protein: CASSVHRDGHNEQFF; CDR3 DNA: TGTGCCAGCAGCGTCCACCGGGACGGACACAATGAGCAGTTCTTC
clone size: -; V gene: TRBV15; D gene: -; CDR3 length: 14; J gene: TRBJ1-4; CDR3 protein: CATSSVGRNEKLFF; CDR3 DNA: TGTGCCACCAGCAGTGTAGGGCGTAATGAAAAACTGTTTTTT
clone size: many; V gene: TRBV29-1; D gene: -; CDR3 length: 13; J gene: TRBJ1-2; CDR3 protein: CSVDRVGNYGYTF; CDR3 DNA: TGCAGCGTTGACAGGGTTGGGAACTATGGCTACACCTTC
clone size: -; V gene: TRBV20-1; D gene: -; CDR3 length: 14; J gene: TRBJ2-7; CDR3 protein: CSASIHGASGEQYF; CDR3 DNA: TGCAGTGCTAGCATCCATGGAGCCTCCGGGGAGCAGTACTTC
clone size: few; V gene: TRBV12-3/TRBV12-4; D gene: -; CDR3 length: 13; J gene: TRBJ2-1; CDR3 protein: CASSFSRGNREFF; CDR3 DNA: TGTGCCAGCAGTTTCTCGAGGGGGAACCGGGAGTTCTTC
clone size: -; V gene: TRBV5-6; D gene: -; CDR3 length: 11; J gene: TRBJ1-1; CDR3 protein: CASSQFTEAFF; CDR3 DNA: TGTGCCAGCAGCCAGTTCACTGAAGCTTTCTTT
clone size: few; V gene: TRBV20-1; D gene: TRBD1; CDR3 length: 14; J gene: TRBJ1-6; CDR3 protein: CSAASDRDNSPLHF; CDR3 DNA: TGCAGTGCCGCATCCGACAGGGATAATTCACCCCTCCACTTT
clone size: -; V gene: TRBV15; D gene: -; CDR3 length: 15; J gene: TRBJ2-3; CDR3 protein: CATSIPGPGGNTQYF; CDR3 DNA: TGTGCCACCAGCATTCCGGGGCCAGGTGGAAATACGCAGTATTTT
clone size: few; V gene: TRBV6-5; D gene: TRBD2; CDR3 length: 16; J gene: TRBJ2-1; CDR3 protein: CASSYSLAGYLNEQFF; CDR3 DNA: TGTGCCAGCAGTTACTCACTAGCGGGGTATCTCAATGAGCAGTTCTTC
clone size: -; V gene: TRBV10-3; D gene: TRBD1; CDR3 length: 14; J gene: TRBJ1-2; CDR3 protein: CATLGGQRNYGYTF; CDR3 DNA: TGTGCCACCTTAGGGGGACAGAGAAACTATGGCTACACCTTC
clone size: -; V gene: TRBV5-1; D gene: TRBD2; CDR3 length: 16; J gene: TRBJ2-3; CDR3 protein: CASSYTGLANTDTQYF; CDR3 DNA: TGCGCCAGCAGTTATACTGGACTAGCGAACACAGATACGCAGTATTTT
clone size: -; V gene: TRBV7-2; D gene: TRBD2; CDR3 length: 15; J gene: TRBJ2-3; CDR3 protein: CASSWGLSGTDTQYF; CDR3 DNA: TGTGCCAGCAGCTGGGGACTATCGGGCACAGATACGCAGTATTTT
clone size: few; V gene: TRBV20-1; D gene: -; CDR3 length: 16; J gene: TRBJ2-6; CDR3 protein: CSAMAFNAPGANVLTF; CDR3 DNA: TGCAGTGCTATGGCTTTCAACGCCCCTGGGGCCAACGTCCTGACTTTC
clone size: -; V gene: TRBV7-2; D gene: -; CDR3 length: 12; J gene: TRBJ2-1; CDR3 protein: CASSSRRQEQFF; CDR3 DNA: TGTGCCAGCAGCTCCCGAAGACAGGAGCAGTTCTTC
clone size: -; V gene: TRBV6-1; D gene: TRBD1; CDR3 length: 15; J gene: TRBJ1-1; CDR3 protein: CASSPRSGGLTEAFF; CDR3 DNA: TGTGCCAGCAGTCCTCGTTCAGGGGGATTAACTGAAGCTTTCTTT
clone size: -; V gene: TRBV29-1; D gene: -; CDR3 length: 12; J gene: TRBJ2-5; CDR3 protein: CSVGGPGETQYF; CDR3 DNA: TGCAGCGTCGGCGGGCCCGGGGAGACCCAGTACTTC
clone size: few; V gene: TRBV7-9; D gene: -; CDR3 length: 15; J gene: TRBJ1-4; CDR3 protein: CASSPGQTTNEKLFF; CDR3 DNA: TGTGCCAGCAGTCCCGGACAGACAACTAATGAAAAACTGTTTTTT
clone size: -; V gene: TRBV20-1; D gene: TRBD2; CDR3 length: 14; J gene: TRBJ2-7; CDR3 protein: CSASALAGGKEQYF; CDR3 DNA: TGCAGTGCCTCCGCACTAGCGGGAGGGAAGGAGCAGTACTTC
clone size: -; V gene: TRBV5-1; D gene: -; CDR3 length: 13; J gene: TRBJ2-5; CDR3 protein: CASSFGLTGTQYF; CDR3 DNA: TGCGCCAGCAGCTTTGGCCTCACAGGGACCCAGTACTTC
clone size: -; V gene: TRBV11-2; D gene: -; CDR3 length: 13; J gene: TRBJ2-3; CDR3 protein: CASSLLPGQGQYF; CDR3 DNA: TGTGCCAGCAGCTTACTACCGGGCCAGGGGCAGTATTTT
clone size: -; V gene: TRBV5-1; D gene: -; CDR3 length: 13; J gene: TRBJ2-1; CDR3 protein: CASGGGGGGEQFF; CDR3 DNA: TGCGCCAGCGGAGGTGGTGGCGGGGGCGAGCAGTTCTTC
clone size: many; V gene: TRBV2; D gene: -; CDR3 length: 15; J gene: TRBJ2-1; CDR3 protein: CASSDSGSSYNEQFF; CDR3 DNA: TGTGCCAGCAGTGATTCCGGAAGCTCCTACAATGAGCAGTTCTTC
clone size: few; V gene: TRBV3-1; D gene: TRBD1; CDR3 length: 18; J gene: TRBJ2-6; CDR3 protein: CASSPRQDRGYGANVLTF; CDR3 DNA: TGTGCCAGCAGCCCCCGTCAGGACAGGGGTTATGGGGCCAACGTCCTGACTTTC
clone size: -; V gene: TRBV12-3/TRBV12-4; D gene: TRBD2; CDR3 length: 13; J gene: TRBJ2-1; CDR3 protein: CASSSQRGGRQFF; CDR3 DNA: TGTGCCAGCAGTTCTCAGCGGGGGGGCCGGCAGTTCTTC
clone size: -; V gene: TRBV4-3; D gene: TRBD2; CDR3 length: 19; J gene: TRBJ2-3; CDR3 protein: CASMGGAGATTKGTDTQYF; CDR3 DNA: TGCGCCAGCATGGGAGGAGCGGGAGCCACTACTAAGGGTACAGATACGCAGTATTTT
clone size: few; V gene: TRBV2; D gene: -; CDR3 length: 14; J gene: TRBJ2-3; CDR3 protein: CAILTGISTDTQYF; CDR3 DNA: TGTGCCATCTTGACGGGTATTAGCACAGATACGCAGTATTTT
clone size: -; V gene: TRBV29-1; D gene: -; CDR3 length: 14; J gene: TRBJ2-3; CDR3 protein: CSVALDSPRDTQYF; CDR3 DNA: TGCAGCGTTGCCCTGGACTCCCCGCGAGATACGCAGTATTTT
clone size: -; V gene: TRBV12-3/TRBV12-4; D gene: -; CDR3 length: 13; J gene: TRBJ1-1; CDR3 protein: CASTGPMNTEAFF; CDR3 DNA: TGTGCCAGCACAGGGCCCATGAACACTGAAGCTTTCTTT
clone size: -; V gene: TRBV12-3/TRBV12-4; D gene: -; CDR3 length: 14; J gene: TRBJ2-2; CDR3 protein: CASSLVLGTGELFF; CDR3 DNA: TGTGCCAGCAGTTTGGTATTGGGCACCGGGGAGCTGTTTTTT
clone size: few; V gene: TRBV6-2/TRBV6-3; D gene: -; CDR3 length: 14; J gene: TRBJ2-7; CDR3 protein: CASSWKGDSYEQYF; CDR3 DNA: TGTGCCAGCAGTTGGAAGGGGGACTCCTACGAGCAGTACTTC
clone size: -; V gene: TRBV6-1; D gene: -; CDR3 length: 13; J gene: TRBJ1-6; CDR3 protein: CAATRSRNSPLHF; CDR3 DNA: TGTGCCGCTACCAGGAGTCGAAATTCACCCCTCCACTTT
clone size: -; V gene: TRBV11-3; D gene: -; CDR3 length: 14; J gene: TRBJ1-2; CDR3 protein: CASSVGQGMYGYTF; CDR3 DNA: TGTGCCAGCAGCGTTGGGCAGGGAATGTATGGCTACACCTTC
clone size: -; V gene: TRBV5-1; D gene: TRBD1; CDR3 length: 17; J gene: TRBJ2-1; CDR3 protein: CASSLGYFGTVINEQFF; CDR3 DNA: TGCGCCAGCAGCTTGGGGTACTTCGGGACAGTAATAAATGAGCAGTTCTTC
clone size: few; V gene: TRBV27; D gene: -; CDR3 length: 12; J gene: TRBJ1-5; CDR3 protein: CARIILNQPQHF; CDR3 DNA: TGTGCCAGGATAATACTTAATCAGCCCCAGCATTTT
clone size: few; V gene: TRBV6-1; D gene: -; CDR3 length: 12; J gene: TRBJ1-2; CDR3 protein: CASLDAYYGYTF; CDR3 DNA: TGTGCCAGCCTGGACGCCTACTATGGCTACACCTTC
clone size: -; V gene: TRBV3-1; D gene: -; CDR3 length: 15; J gene: TRBJ1-1; CDR3 protein: CASSLGPRSNTEAFF; CDR3 DNA: TGTGCCAGCAGCCTCGGCCCCCGGTCGAACACTGAAGCTTTCTTT
clone size: few; V gene: TRBV20-1; D gene: -; CDR3 length: 11; J gene: TRBJ2-1; CDR3 protein: CSATRQVQQFF; CDR3 DNA: TGCAGTGCTACCCGACAGGTGCAGCAGTTCTTC
clone size: -; V gene: TRBV5-1; D gene: -; CDR3 length: 15; J gene: TRBJ2-5; CDR3 protein: CASSLRGHPQETQYF; CDR3 DNA: TGCGCCAGCAGCCTTAGGGGACATCCTCAAGAGACCCAGTACTTC